A selection of T cell receptor beta chains follows, all from one sample in a study of T-cell reconstitution after alpha-beta-depleted transplantation in children. TCRdb re-analysed the PCR reads in MiXCR, keeping a single row per CDR3 protein. The sample contains 200,000 or so distinct CDR3 sequences, about 8.2% of which appear only once. Here the sequenced sample was PBMCs, mostly from graft donor cells, taken 360 days after TCRalphabeta/CD19-depleted stem cell transplant. These receptors were collected from a male patient under 10 years old who had a stem cell transplant for acute myeloid leukemia, so the T cells may come from the graft donor. Each CDR3 is given with its conserved first and last residue. D genes are given only for firm matches. Clone size, where shown, is once, few, many, or a class for clones that have expanded.

d_call | j_call | clone_size | v_call | cdr3_aa | cdr3_nt
- | TRBJ2-1 | many | TRBV2 | CASSPARPLEQFF | TGTGCCAGCAGTCCGGCTCGCCCTCTTGAGCAGTTCTTC
- | TRBJ2-5 | many | TRBV10-3 | CAISESEETQYF | TGTGCCATCAGTGAGTCTGAAGAGACCCAGTACTTC
- | TRBJ2-7 | many | TRBV12-3/TRBV12-4 | CASTGHIIPYEQYF | TGTGCCAGCACGGGCCATATCATACCCTACGAGCAGTACTTC
- | TRBJ2-2 | - | TRBV3-1 | CASSPRTFGELFF | TGTGCCAGCAGCCCGCGGACGTTTGGGGAGCTGTTTTTT
- | TRBJ2-5 | many | TRBV4-1 | CASSQGDGQETQYF | TGCGCCAGCAGCCAAGGGGACGGACAAGAGACCCAGTACTTC
TRBD2 | TRBJ2-7 | many | TRBV10-2 | CASSGFLSGTSVYEQYF | TGCGCCAGCAGTGGATTTTTATCCGGGACTAGCGTTTACGAGCAGTACTTC
- | TRBJ2-3 | many | TRBV20-1 | CSASRTENTQYF | TGCAGTGCTAGCCGGACTGAAAATACGCAGTATTTT
- | TRBJ2-1 | many | TRBV6-2/TRBV6-3 | CASSYATSEARNEQFF | TGTGCCAGCAGTTACGCGACATCGGAGGCAAGGAATGAGCAGTTCTTC
- | TRBJ2-2 | - | TRBV4-3 | CASSQENRVGELFF | TGCGCCAGCAGCCAAGAGAACAGGGTCGGGGAGCTGTTTTTT
- | TRBJ1-2 | few | TRBV18 | CASSFFFGGADYGYTF | TGTGCCAGCTCATTTTTCTTTGGGGGCGCAGACTATGGCTACACCTTC
- | TRBJ2-5 | few | TRBV20-1 | CSVVGFQETQYF | TGCAGTGTTGTGGGGTTCCAAGAGACCCAGTACTTC
- | TRBJ1-1 | few | TRBV20-1 | CSATNPATLNTEAFF | TGCAGTGCTACCAACCCGGCAACACTGAACACTGAAGCTTTCTTT
TRBD1 | TRBJ2-1 | many | TRBV5-1 | CASSSLDRDDNEQFF | TGCGCCAGCAGCTCACTGGACAGGGACGACAATGAGCAGTTCTTC
- | TRBJ2-5 | - | TRBV7-2 | CASSLTRTGKETQYF | TGTGCCAGCAGCCTTACCAGGACGGGGAAAGAGACCCAGTACTTC
- | TRBJ2-1 | many | TRBV4-2 | CASSQDPQNEQFF | TGTGCCAGCAGCCAAGATCCCCAGAATGAGCAGTTCTTC
TRBD2 | TRBJ2-3 | few | TRBV29-1 | CSVRGLAGGYSTDTQYF | TGCAGCGTCAGAGGACTAGCGGGAGGCTATAGCACAGATACGCAGTATTTT
TRBD2 | TRBJ2-3 | - | TRBV11-3 | CASSQTSGRPNTQYF | TGTGCCAGCAGCCAGACTAGCGGGAGACCAAATACGCAGTATTTT
- | TRBJ2-5 | - | TRBV2 | CASSEFVMTAKETQYF | TGTGCCAGCAGTGAATTTGTGATGACAGCAAAAGAGACCCAGTACTTC
- | TRBJ2-3 | many | TRBV6-5 | CASSYNVADTQYF | TGTGCCAGCAGTTATAATGTGGCAGATACGCAGTATTTT
- | TRBJ1-2 | few | TRBV29-1 | CSVEDLGNYGYTF | TGCAGCGTTGAAGATCTGGGGAACTATGGCTACACCTTC
- | TRBJ1-5 | few | TRBV6-2/TRBV6-3 | CGVATASNQPQHF | TGTGGGGTAGCGACAGCTAGCAATCAGCCCCAGCATTTT
- | TRBJ2-2 | many | TRBV6-5 | CASSYRGGSGELFF | TGTGCCAGCAGTTACAGGGGAGGTTCCGGGGAGCTGTTTTTT
- | TRBJ2-7 | many | TRBV7-2 | CASSLYRETHEQYF | TGTGCCAGCAGCTTATACAGGGAAACCCACGAGCAGTACTTC
- | TRBJ1-2 | once | TRBV2 | CASLLSGTSNYGYTF | TGTGCCAGCCTCCTTTCCGGGACGTCCAACTATGGCTACACCTTC
- | TRBJ1-2 | few | TRBV12-5 | CASGIGQILSGYTF | TGTGCTAGTGGCATTGGGCAGATATTGAGTGGCTACACCTTC
- | TRBJ2-7 | - | TRBV7-9 | CASSLGVYEQYF | TGTGCCAGCAGCTTGGGGGTCTACGAGCAGTACTTC
TRBD1 | TRBJ2-2 | many | TRBV12-3/TRBV12-4 | CASSPRGTNTGELFF | TGTGCCAGCAGCCCCAGGGGGACGAACACCGGGGAGCTGTTTTTT
- | TRBJ2-1 | many | TRBV10-3 | CAISESRVGSYNEQFF | TGTGCCATCAGTGAGTCGAGGGTAGGCTCCTACAATGAGCAGTTCTTC
- | TRBJ2-1 | many | TRBV12-3/TRBV12-4 | CASSLSPEQFF | TGTGCCAGCAGTTTAAGTCCTGAGCAGTTCTTC
TRBD1 | TRBJ2-2 | many | TRBV7-2 | CASSGRDRGNTGELFF | TGTGCCAGCAGCGGCCGGGACAGGGGAAACACCGGGGAGCTGTTTTTT
TRBD1 | TRBJ2-5 | few | TRBV15 | CATSRERGTGGLDQYF | TGTGCCACCAGCAGAGAAAGGGGAACAGGGGGTTTGGACCAGTACTTC
TRBD1 | TRBJ1-1 | many | TRBV29-1 | CSANRGGGTEAFF | TGCAGCGCCAACAGGGGAGGCGGCACTGAAGCTTTCTTT
TRBD1 | TRBJ1-5 | - | TRBV5-1 | CASSFPDRGWKNQPQHF | TGCGCCAGCAGCTTCCCGGACAGGGGATGGAAGAATCAGCCCCAGCATTTT
- | TRBJ2-1 | - | TRBV5-1 | CASSWRPPGPENEQFF | TGCGCCAGCAGCTGGCGACCTCCGGGACCGGAAAATGAGCAGTTCTTC
- | TRBJ2-1 | - | TRBV7-8 | CASSPREIIFDEQFF | TGTGCCAGCAGCCCTCGGGAGATTATCTTCGATGAGCAGTTCTTC
- | TRBJ2-4 | - | TRBV11-2 | CASSLDLPGGTLAKNIQYF | TGTGCCAGCAGCTTAGACCTACCTGGGGGAACCCTAGCCAAAAACATTCAGTACTTC
- | TRBJ1-1 | many | TRBV15 | CATSRTGSGPLNTEAFF | TGTGCCACCAGCAGAACAGGGTCAGGCCCTTTGAACACTGAAGCTTTCTTT
TRBD1 | TRBJ1-1 | - | TRBV20-1 | CSAPRLTGGRSYTEAFF | TGCAGTGCTCCCCGTTTGACAGGGGGCCGTTCGTACACTGAAGCTTTCTTT
- | TRBJ1-3 | many | TRBV12-3/TRBV12-4 | CASTGQTGNTIYF | TGTGCCAGCACCGGACAGACTGGAAACACCATATATTTT
TRBD2 | TRBJ2-5 | many | TRBV7-2 | CASSLVATSGIRAQYF | TGTGCCAGCAGCTTAGTGGCGACTAGCGGGATCAGGGCCCAGTACTTC
- | TRBJ2-3 | few | TRBV5-1 | CASSPLELGGTDTQYF | TGCGCCAGCAGCCCCCTGGAGTTAGGTGGCACAGATACGCAGTATTTT
- | TRBJ2-1 | few | TRBV12-3/TRBV12-4 | CASSSRDQRFHEQFF | TGTGCCAGCAGTTCCCGGGACCAGAGGTTCCATGAGCAGTTCTTC
TRBD1 | TRBJ1-1 | many | TRBV29-1 | CSAGQGDTEAFF | TGCAGCGCGGGACAGGGGGACACTGAAGCTTTCTTT
TRBD1 | TRBJ1-5 | few | TRBV12-3/TRBV12-4 | CASSWGQGGNQPQHF | TGTGCCAGCAGTTGGGGACAGGGAGGCAATCAGCCCCAGCATTTT
TRBD2 | TRBJ2-1 | few | TRBV5-1 | CASSLVPLAGVDNEQFF | TGCGCCAGCAGCTTGGTCCCACTAGCGGGAGTAGACAATGAGCAGTTCTTC
TRBD1 | TRBJ1-1 | - | TRBV5-5 | CASSFQGAMNTEAFF | TGTGCCAGCAGCTTTCAGGGGGCGATGAACACTGAAGCTTTCTTT
- | TRBJ2-5 | few | TRBV5-1 | CASSLTGHLQETQYF | TGCGCCAGCAGCTTGACGGGACACCTCCAAGAGACCCAGTACTTC
- | TRBJ1-6 | few | TRBV12-3/TRBV12-4 | CASSFGRNPLRTISALHF | TGTGCCAGCAGTTTCGGCAGGAACCCACTTCGAACCATTTCGGCCCTCCACTTT
- | TRBJ2-7 | many | TRBV5-6 | CASSFLGEQYF | TGTGCCAGCAGCTTTCTCGGCGAGCAGTACTTC
- | TRBJ2-5 | many | TRBV4-1 | CASSHTTSLETQYF | TGCGCCAGCAGCCATACGACTAGTTTAGAGACCCAGTACTTC
TRBD2 | TRBJ2-1 | - | TRBV5-1 | CASSLVQGGLAGVPYNEQFF | TGCGCCAGCAGCTTGGTGCAGGGCGGTCTAGCGGGAGTACCCTACAATGAGCAGTTCTTC
- | TRBJ2-5 | - | TRBV7-2 | CASSLMGTQETQYF | TGTGCCAGCAGCTTAATGGGTACCCAAGAGACCCAGTACTTC
TRBD1 | TRBJ1-3 | few | TRBV7-6 | CASSLRRDRAGNTIYF | TGTGCCAGCAGCTTACGGAGGGACAGGGCTGGAAACACCATATATTTT